These 8 T cell receptor beta chains were all obtained from the same sample, sequenced in a study of blood T cells in healthy people across ages. It was with a sample-barcoded 5' primer and a J-beta primer mix that a second PCR of roughly 7 to 12 cycles was run. TCRdb itself ran the 5' RACE reads through MiXCR, one entry per CDR3 protein. The repertoire has 1.5 million to 2 million distinct CDR3 sequences, around 42% of them found once; the top ten carry roughly 23%. The material sequenced was blood. These receptor sequences come from a human donor in good health.

This chain links TRBV5-1 with TRBJ1-5; D is possibly TRBD1 (6 bases). This CDR3 has 14 residues. Per germline, CDR1 SGHRS and CDR2 YFSETQ. V shed 4 bases and J shed 6 bases, with 14 bases lying between them. The CDR3 DNA reads as TGCGCCAGCAGCCGGAGGGGGGGTAGTCAGCCCCAGCATTTT. Translation: CASSRRGGSQPQHF.

This clonotype was recorded once. The gene calls are TRBV20-1 and TRBJ2-3; 8 bases agree with TRBD2. V shed 3 bases and J 8 bases; nucleotides not matched to a gene: 10. CDR3 length: 14 amino acids. Germline loops: CDR1 DFQATT, CDR2 SNEGSKA (reference sequence). For the CDR3, the DNA is TGCAGTGCTAGTAGCGGGGAATCTTCACTTACGCAGTATTTT. Translated, it gives CSASSGESSLTQYF.

This clonotype occurred once. The chain is built from TRBV24-1 and TRBJ2-1, with a weak D call TRBD2 (6 bases). This CDR3 region has 15 residues. The V gene's germline CDR1 is KGHDR and CDR2 SFDVKD. V lost 4 bases and J lost 2, with 11 bases in between. CDR3 loop: CATSERGRPYNEQFF. CDR3 sequence (DNA): TGTGCCACCAGTGAACGTGGGAGGCCCTACAATGAGCAGTTCTTC.

This clonotype occurred many times. The chain recombines TRBV12-3 or TRBV12-4 with TRBJ1-2; D gene ambiguous. The CDR3 contains 14 residues. V shed 3 bases and J shed 6 bases, with 14 bases lying between them. This chain's CDR3 is CASSFSSAVDGYTF. The CDR3 nucleotides read TGTGCCAGCAGTTTTTCCTCGGCCGTCGATGGCTACACCTTC.

This clonotype has ten or more counts. V and J are TRBV11-1 and TRBJ2-3, with unresolved D. The CDR3 runs to 13 residues. The germline CDR1 and CDR2 sequences are SGHAT and FQDESV (reference sequence). V gave up 0 bases and J gave up 6 bases, with 7 bases separating them. The CDR3 coding sequence is TGTGCCAGCAGCTTAGCGATGCCCGATACGCAGTATTTT. This encodes CASSLAMPDTQYF.

The table lists this clonotype with a few counts. In DNA, the CDR3 is TGCGCCAGCAGCCAAGGGGGGACAGTTTTATTAGATGGCTACACCTTC. Residues: CASSQGGTVLLDGYTF. The genes are TRBV4-3 and TRBJ1-2, with TRBD1 identical over 7 bases. CDR1 LGHNA and CDR2 YSLEER come from the germline V gene. The trim removed 1 base at V and 6 bases at J, leaving 11 bases unmatched. The CDR3 totals 16 residues.

In this sample, this clonotype turned up many times. The chain is built from TRBV11-3 and TRBJ2-1; TRBD2 matches at 7 bases. Germline-derived CDR1 and CDR2 are SGHNT and YENEEA. J lost 8 bases, V lost 8 bases, and 9 bases had no gene match. The CDR3 contains 13 residues. CDR3 residues: CASREERGHEQFF. Written as DNA, the CDR3 is TGTGCCAGCCGCGAAGAGCGGGGTCATGAGCAGTTCTTC. The full variable domain, its missing parts supplied by reference TRBV11-3 and TRBJ2-1, is EAGVVQSPRYKIIEKKQPVAFWCNPISGHNTLYWYLQNLGQGPELLIRYENEEAVDDSQLPKDRFSAERLKGVDSTLKIQPAELGDSAVYLCASREERGHEQFFGPGTRLTVL.

In the case of this clonotype: A much larger clone differs by one base, so this may be a read error. The V call is TRBV7-2, the J call TRBJ2-1; D is ambiguous. The length of the CDR3 is 13 residues. The germline gives CDR1 SGHTA, CDR2 FQGNSA. The V gene lost 4 bases and the J gene lost 4 bases, with 8 bases spanning the gap. CDR3 loop: CASSSARYNEQFF. CDR3 DNA: TGTGCCAGCAGCTCAGCGCGGTACAATGAGCAGTTCTTC.